This TCR beta chain was captured by sequencing in a study of cytomegalovirus exposure and HLA in healthy donors. The PCR made use of 60 Vbeta and 13 Jbeta primers. Sequencing used immunoSEQ multiplex PCR; TCRdb keeps in-frame clones, though not all of them. The table has more than 95,000 clones, under 85% seen once. In regard to this clone: Other DNA sequences from this sample encode an identical CDR3 as well.

Germline-derived CDR1 and CDR2 are MDHEN and SYDVKM. This CDR3 has 15 amino acids. The V end lost 1 base, the J end lost 0 bases, and 10 bases lay between the germline ends. The receptor was isolated from a man under 40 in good health and CMV-seronegative. The sequenced material came from PBMCs. J is TRBJ2-7 and V is TRBV28; TRBD2 might be the D (7 bases). The CDR3 protein is CASSLLAGASYEQYF. The CDR3 DNA sequence: TGTGCCAGCAGTTTATTGGCGGGGGCCTCCTACGAGCAGTACTTC.